One sample yielded the 18 T cell receptor beta chains listed below, sequenced in a study of synovial regulatory T cells in juvenile arthritis. Clones were sequenced by immunoSEQ multiplex PCR, and TCRdb holds only the in-frame ones, with some missing. The sample has 9,500 to 10,000 clones. The sequencing input was Treg cells from blood. Subset specified: remaining (HLA-DR-negative) circulating blood Treg cells. The receptors were gathered from a donor aged 2 to 35 with juvenile idiopathic arthritis.

The chain has TRBV19 and TRBJ2-7; TCRdb selects TRBD2, and the lack of DNA leaves this call unchecked. Germline V gives CDR1 LNHDA, CDR2 SQIVND (reference sequence). The CDR3 totals 14 residues. DNA is not on record. The CDR3 region is CASSIGLAAYEQYF.

This sequence joins TRBV5-1 and TRBJ2-1; TCRdb's D call, TRBD2, is unchecked because there is no DNA. The CDR3 totals 15 residues. The record lacks a DNA sequence. CDR1 SGHRS and CDR2 YFSETQ come from the germline V gene. The CDR3 loop reads CASSSTGTHYNEQFF.

The V and J genes are TRBV4-2 and TRBJ1-3; TCRdb reports TRBD1, a call that lacks DNA to check it against. This CDR3 contains 16 residues. Nucleotide data are not available. Germline assignment: CDR1 LGHNA and CDR2 YNFKEQ. CDR3 protein: CASSHPTGGSGNTIYF.

The chain carries TRBV18 and TRBJ2-1; TCRdb calls TRBD2, which cannot be checked without DNA. Germline-derived CDR1 and CDR2 are KGHSH and LQKENI. CDR3 length: 15 residues. This entry has no DNA. CDR3 sequence: CASSPSPGLDPGEFF.

J is TRBJ1-1 and V is TRBV18. CDR1 and CDR2 from the germline V gene are KGHSH and LQKENI. The CDR3 is made up of 14 amino acids. The DNA is unrecorded. The CDR3 sequence: CASSQDWVGTEAFF.

The genes are TRBV18 and TRBJ2-2. Germline CDR1 is KGHSH and CDR2 is LQKENI. CDR3 size: 16 residues. The coding DNA is unavailable. This CDR3 is CASSPLQGEVTGELFF.

The gene calls are TRBV4-3 and TRBJ1-2; TCRdb indicates TRBD1, and absent DNA this call remains unverified. The V gene's germline CDR1 is LGHNA and CDR2 YSLEER. There are 16 residues in the CDR3. A DNA sequence was not provided. Here the CDR3 reads CASSQALYDRGPGYTF.

J is TRBJ2-7 and V is TRBV18. The CDR3 is 13 residues long. No nucleotide data were recorded. CDR1 is KGHSH and CDR2 is LQKENI in the germline V gene. The CDR3 sequence is CASSLVAAYEQYF.

V and J are TRBV10-3 and TRBJ1-5; TCRdb designates TRBD1, a call that cannot be tested without DNA. The CDR3 is 13 amino acids. The protein alone is recorded here. Germline lookup yields CDR1 ENHRY and CDR2 SYGVKD. CDR3 in amino acids: CATGTEHNQPQHF.

J is TRBJ1-1 and V is TRBV29-1; absent DNA, TCRdb's TRBD1 call cannot be checked. Germline assignment: CDR1 SQVTM and CDR2 ANQGSEA. The CDR3 totals 13 residues. No coding sequence is recorded. The CDR3 sequence: CSVPGTGDHEAFF.

V gene TRBV5-1 combines with J gene TRBJ1-4. There are 16 residues in the CDR3. No coding sequence is recorded. Germline CDR1 is SGHRS and CDR2 is YFSETQ. This chain's CDR3 is CASSLGVILRGEKLFF.

V and J are TRBV9 and TRBJ1-4. CDR1 SGDLS and CDR2 YYNGEE come from the germline V gene. This CDR3 comprises 12 residues. The record lacks a DNA sequence. The CDR3 spells CASSVTGEKLFF.

The rearrangement joins TRBV6-6 to TRBJ1-4; the TCRdb D gene call, TRBD1, has no DNA to confirm it. The germline V gene encodes CDR1 MNHNY and CDR2 SVGAGI (reference sequence). CDR3 size: 15 residues. The protein alone is recorded here. The CDR3 sequence is CASSYSWGRNEKLFF.

V and J are TRBV19 and TRBJ1-4. The CDR3 extends over 13 amino acids. DNA is not on record. CDR1 is LNHDA and CDR2 is SQIVND in the germline V gene (reference sequence). The CDR3 sequence: CASRTSTNEKLFF.

The rearrangement uses TRBV9 and TRBJ1-3; TCRdb's D gene call, TRBD1, goes unchecked for lack of DNA. Looked up from germline, CDR1 is SGDLS and CDR2 is YYNGEE. The CDR3 extends over 12 amino acids. No DNA is listed. The CDR3 here is CASSLQGNTIYF.

This chain links TRBV19 with TRBJ2-7; TCRdb proposes TRBD2, but this gene call is untestable without DNA. Germline CDR1 LNHDA, CDR2 SQIVND (reference sequence). CDR3 length: 15 residues. The coding DNA is unavailable. The CDR3 spells CASSIKGGGSHEQYF. Looking up the rest from reference TRBV19 and TRBJ2-7 gives the full variable domain: DGGITQSPKYLFRKEGQNVTLSCEQNLNHDAMYWYRQDPGQGLRLIYYSQIVNDFQKGDIAEGYSVSREKKESFPLTVTSAQKNPTAFYLCASSIKGGGSHEQYFGPGTRLTVT.

V gene TRBV5-4 combines with J gene TRBJ1-1. The CDR3 has 19 amino acids. DNA was not recorded. Germline V CDR1 and CDR2: SGHNT, YYREEE (reference sequence). The CDR3 loop reads CASSFSTSKWGTSNTEAFF.

The rearrangement links TRBV2 to TRBJ1-5. From germline, CDR1 is SNHLY and CDR2 FYNNEI. This CDR3 is built from 13 residues. Only the protein sequence is given. This CDR3 reads CASSVPFDQPQHF.